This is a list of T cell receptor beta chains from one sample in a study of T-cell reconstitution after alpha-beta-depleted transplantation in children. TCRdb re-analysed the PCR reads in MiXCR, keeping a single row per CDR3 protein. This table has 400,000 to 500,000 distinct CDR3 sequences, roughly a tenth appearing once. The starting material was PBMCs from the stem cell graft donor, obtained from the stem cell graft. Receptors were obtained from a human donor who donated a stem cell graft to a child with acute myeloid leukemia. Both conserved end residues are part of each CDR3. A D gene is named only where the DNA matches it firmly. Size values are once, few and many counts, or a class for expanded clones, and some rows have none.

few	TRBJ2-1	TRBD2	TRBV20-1	TGCAGTGCTAGTCGGCGGGAGACGTCCTACAATGAGCAGTTCTTC	CSASRRETSYNEQFF
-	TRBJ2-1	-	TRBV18	TGTGCCAGCTCACCATGGGCCCTGGGAAGCTCCTACAATGAGCAGTTCTTC	CASSPWALGSSYNEQFF
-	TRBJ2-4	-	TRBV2	TGTGCCAGCGGAGAACAGGGTGCCAAAAACATTCAGTACTTC	CASGEQGAKNIQYF
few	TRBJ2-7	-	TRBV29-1	TGCAGCGTTGAAGACTATCGAGGGGGTGCATACGAGCAGTACTTC	CSVEDYRGGAYEQYF
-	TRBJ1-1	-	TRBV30	TGTGCCTGGACCCCTGGTGGGGTTGGCACTGAAGCTTTCTTT	CAWTPGGVGTEAFF
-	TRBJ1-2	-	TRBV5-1	TGCGCCAGCAAACCGGACGGCCTCTATGGCTACACCTTC	CASKPDGLYGYTF
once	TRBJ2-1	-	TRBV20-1	TGCAGTGCTGGGCACAATGAGCAGTTCTTC	CSAGHNEQFF
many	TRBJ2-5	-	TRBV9	TGTGCCAGCAGCGTAGGGCTCTCGGAAGAGACCCAGTACTTC	CASSVGLSEETQYF
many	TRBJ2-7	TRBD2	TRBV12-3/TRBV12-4	TGTGCCAGCAGACCGGGACTAGCGGGTCTCGAGCAGTACTTC	CASRPGLAGLEQYF
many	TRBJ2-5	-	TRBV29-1	TGCAGCGGGAAGGACAAGACTCAAGAGACCCAGTACTTC	CSGKDKTQETQYF
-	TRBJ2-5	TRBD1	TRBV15	TGTGCCACCAGCAGATCAGGACAGGAAGAGACCCAGTACTTC	CATSRSGQEETQYF
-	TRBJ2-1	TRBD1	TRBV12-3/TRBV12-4	TGTGCCAGCAGTCCGCGGGACAGGGATGAGCAGTTCTTC	CASSPRDRDEQFF
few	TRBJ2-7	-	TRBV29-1	TGCAGCGTTGAAGATGGCAGCCTGGGGGAGCAGTACTTC	CSVEDGSLGEQYF
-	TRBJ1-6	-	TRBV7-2	TGTGCCAGCAGCTTGAATACTTTAGGGACGGGATCACCCCTCCACTTT	CASSLNTLGTGSPLHF
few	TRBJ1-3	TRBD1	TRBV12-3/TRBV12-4	TGTGCCAGCAGTCCTACAGGGGGCCTAAGAGGAAACACCATATATTTT	CASSPTGGLRGNTIYF